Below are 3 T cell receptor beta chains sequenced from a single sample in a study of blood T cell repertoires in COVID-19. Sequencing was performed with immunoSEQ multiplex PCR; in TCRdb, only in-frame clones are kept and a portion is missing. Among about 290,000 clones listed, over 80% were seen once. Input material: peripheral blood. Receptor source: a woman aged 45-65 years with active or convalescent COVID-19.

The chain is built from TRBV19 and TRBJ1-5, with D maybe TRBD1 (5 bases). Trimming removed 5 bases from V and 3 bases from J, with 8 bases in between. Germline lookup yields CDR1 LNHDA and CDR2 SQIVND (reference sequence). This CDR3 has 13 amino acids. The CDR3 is CASSLRVNQPQHF. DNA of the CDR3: TGTGCCAGTAGTCTCAGGGTCAATCAGCCCCAGCATTTT.

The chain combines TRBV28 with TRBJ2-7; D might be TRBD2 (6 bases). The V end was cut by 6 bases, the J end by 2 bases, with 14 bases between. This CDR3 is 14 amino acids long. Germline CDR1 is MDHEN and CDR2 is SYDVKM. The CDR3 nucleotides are TGTGCCAGCAGCCCGGCTAGCGTGACCTACGAGCAGTACTTC. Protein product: CASSPASVTYEQYF.

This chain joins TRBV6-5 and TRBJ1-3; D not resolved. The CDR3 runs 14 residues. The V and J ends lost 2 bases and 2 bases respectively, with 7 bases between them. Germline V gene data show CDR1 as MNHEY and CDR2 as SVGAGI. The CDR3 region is CASSYVGAGNTIYF. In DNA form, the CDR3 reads TGTGCCAGCAGTTACGTTGGAGCTGGAAACACCATATATTTT.